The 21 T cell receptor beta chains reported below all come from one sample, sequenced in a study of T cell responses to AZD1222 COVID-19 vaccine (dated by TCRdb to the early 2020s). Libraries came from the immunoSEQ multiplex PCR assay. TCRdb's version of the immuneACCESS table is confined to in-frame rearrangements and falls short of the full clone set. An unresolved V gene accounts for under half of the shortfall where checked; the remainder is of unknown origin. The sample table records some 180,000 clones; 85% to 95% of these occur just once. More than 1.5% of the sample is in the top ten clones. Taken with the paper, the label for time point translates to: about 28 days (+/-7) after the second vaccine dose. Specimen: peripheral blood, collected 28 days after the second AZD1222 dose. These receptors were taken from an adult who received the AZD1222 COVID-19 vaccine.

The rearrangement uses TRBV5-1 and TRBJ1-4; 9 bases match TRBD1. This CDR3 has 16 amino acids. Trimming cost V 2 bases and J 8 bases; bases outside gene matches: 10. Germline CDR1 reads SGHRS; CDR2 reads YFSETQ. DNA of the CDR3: TGCGCCAGCAGCTTAGGTCCGGGACAGGGCTCGGAAAAACTGTTTTTT. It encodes CASSLGPGQGSEKLFF.

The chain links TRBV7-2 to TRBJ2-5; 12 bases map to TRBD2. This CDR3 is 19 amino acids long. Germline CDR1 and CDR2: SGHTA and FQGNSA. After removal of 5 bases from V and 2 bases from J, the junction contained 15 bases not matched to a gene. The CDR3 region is CASSPGPLAGGPEQETQYF. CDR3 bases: TGTGCCAGCAGCCCCGGTCCCCTAGCGGGGGGGCCTGAGCAAGAGACCCAGTACTTC.

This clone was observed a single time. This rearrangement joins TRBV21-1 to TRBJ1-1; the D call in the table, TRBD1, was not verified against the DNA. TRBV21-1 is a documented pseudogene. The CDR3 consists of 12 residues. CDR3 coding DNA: TGTGCCTCAGGCAGGGGCTACACTGAAGCTTTCTTT. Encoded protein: CASGRGYTEAFF.

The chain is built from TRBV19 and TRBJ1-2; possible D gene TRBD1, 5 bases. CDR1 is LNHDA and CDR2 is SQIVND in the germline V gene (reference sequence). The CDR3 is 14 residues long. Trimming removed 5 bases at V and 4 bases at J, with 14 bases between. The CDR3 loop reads CASSYSRGGYGYTF. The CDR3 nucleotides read TGTGCCAGTAGTTACTCGAGGGGAGGCTATGGCTACACCTTC.

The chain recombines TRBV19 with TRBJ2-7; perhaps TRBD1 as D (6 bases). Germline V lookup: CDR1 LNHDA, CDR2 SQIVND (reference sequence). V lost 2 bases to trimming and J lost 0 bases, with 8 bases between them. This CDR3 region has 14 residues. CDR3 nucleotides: TGTGCCAGTAGTATACGACAGGACTCCTACGAGCAGTACTTC. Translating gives CASSIRQDSYEQYF.

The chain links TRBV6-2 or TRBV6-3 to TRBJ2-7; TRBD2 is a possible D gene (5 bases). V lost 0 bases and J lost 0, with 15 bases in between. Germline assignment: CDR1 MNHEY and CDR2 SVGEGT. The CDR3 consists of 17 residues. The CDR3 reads CASSYSRRGQFSYEQYF. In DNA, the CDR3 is TGTGCCAGCAGTTACTCGAGACGAGGGCAATTCTCCTACGAGCAGTACTTC.

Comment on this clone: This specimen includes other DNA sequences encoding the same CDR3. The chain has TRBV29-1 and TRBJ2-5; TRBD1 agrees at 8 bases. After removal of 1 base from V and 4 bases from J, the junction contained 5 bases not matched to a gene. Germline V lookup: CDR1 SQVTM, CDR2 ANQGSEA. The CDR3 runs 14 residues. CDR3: CSVEGTGPGETQYF. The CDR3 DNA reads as TGCAGCGTTGAAGGGACAGGGCCAGGAGAGACCCAGTACTTC.

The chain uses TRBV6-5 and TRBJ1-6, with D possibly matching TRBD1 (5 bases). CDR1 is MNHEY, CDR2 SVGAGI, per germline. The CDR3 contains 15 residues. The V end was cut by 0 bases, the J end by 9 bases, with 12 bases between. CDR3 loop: CASSYSQGRGSPLHF. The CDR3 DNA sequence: TGTGCCAGCAGTTACTCCCAAGGAAGGGGTTCACCCCTCCACTTT.

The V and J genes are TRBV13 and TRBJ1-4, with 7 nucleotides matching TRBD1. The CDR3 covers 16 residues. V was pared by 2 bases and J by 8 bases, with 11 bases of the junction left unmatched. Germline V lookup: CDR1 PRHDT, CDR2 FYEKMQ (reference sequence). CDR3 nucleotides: TGTGCCAGCAGCTTATTTGGTAGGGGGCCGGAGGAAAAACTGTTTTTT. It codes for CASSLFGRGPEEKLFF.

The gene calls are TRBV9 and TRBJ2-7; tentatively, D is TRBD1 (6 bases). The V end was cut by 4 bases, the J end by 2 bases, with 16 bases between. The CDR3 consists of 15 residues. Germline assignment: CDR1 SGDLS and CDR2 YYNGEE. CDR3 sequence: CASSPQGRATYEQYF. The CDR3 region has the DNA TGTGCCAGCAGCCCCCAGGGGCGGGCCACCTACGAGCAGTACTTC.

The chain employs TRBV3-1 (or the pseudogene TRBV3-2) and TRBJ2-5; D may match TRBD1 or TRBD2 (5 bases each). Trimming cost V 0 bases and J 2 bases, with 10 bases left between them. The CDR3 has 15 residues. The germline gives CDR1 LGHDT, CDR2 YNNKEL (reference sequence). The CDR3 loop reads CASSQDPGPQETQYF. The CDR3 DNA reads TGTGCCAGCAGCCAAGACCCGGGACCACAAGAGACCCAGTACTTC.

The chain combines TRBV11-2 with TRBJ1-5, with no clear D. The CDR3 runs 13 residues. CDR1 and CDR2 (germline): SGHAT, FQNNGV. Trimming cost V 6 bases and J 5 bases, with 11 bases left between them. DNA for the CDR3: TGTGCCAGCAGTTTTTCAGAGGATCAGCCCCAGCATTTT. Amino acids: CASSFSEDQPQHF.

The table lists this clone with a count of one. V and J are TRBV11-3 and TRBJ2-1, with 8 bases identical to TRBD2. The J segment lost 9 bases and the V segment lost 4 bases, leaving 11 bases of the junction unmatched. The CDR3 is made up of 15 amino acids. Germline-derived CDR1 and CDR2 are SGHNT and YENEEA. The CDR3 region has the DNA TGTGCCAGCAGCTCGAGGCGGGGGGCCGGCAGTGAGCAGTTCTTC. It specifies CASSSRRGAGSEQFF.

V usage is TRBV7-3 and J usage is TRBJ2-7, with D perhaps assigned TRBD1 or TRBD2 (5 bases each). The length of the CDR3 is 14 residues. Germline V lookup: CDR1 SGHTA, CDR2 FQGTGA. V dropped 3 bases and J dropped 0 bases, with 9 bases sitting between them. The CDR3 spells CASSLGVGSYEQYF. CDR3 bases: TGTGCCAGCAGCTTGGGGGTTGGCTCCTACGAGCAGTACTTC. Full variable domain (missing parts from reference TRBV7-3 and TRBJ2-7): GAGVSQTPSNKVTEKGKYVELRCDPISGHTALYWYRQSLGQGPEFLIYFQGTGAADDSGLPNDRFFAVRPEGSVSTLKIQRTERGDSAVYLCASSLGVGSYEQYFGPGTRLTVT.

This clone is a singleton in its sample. CDR3 DNA: TGTGCCAGCAGCGTAGGAAGCCAGGGGGATCAGCCCCAGCATTTT. This sequence encodes CASSVGSQGDQPQHF. The chain has TRBV9 and TRBJ1-5; 7 bases match TRBD1. Trimming took 0 bases from V and 5 from J; bases not matched to a gene: 5. Germline V gene sequence: CDR1 SGDLS, CDR2 YYNGEE. The CDR3 is made up of 15 amino acids. Supplemented by reference TRBV9 and TRBJ1-5, the full variable domain reads DSGVTQTPKHLITATGQRVTLRCSPRSGDLSVYWYQQSLDQGLQFLIQYYNGEERAKGNILERFSAQQFPDLHSELNLSSLELGDSALYFCASSVGSQGDQPQHFGDGTRLSIL.

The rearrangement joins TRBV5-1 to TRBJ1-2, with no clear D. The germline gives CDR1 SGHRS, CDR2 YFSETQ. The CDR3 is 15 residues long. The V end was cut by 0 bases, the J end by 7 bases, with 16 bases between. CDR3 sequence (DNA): TGCGCCAGCAGCTTGGAGGCTGGAAGGAGTTTTGGCTACACCTTC. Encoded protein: CASSLEAGRSFGYTF.

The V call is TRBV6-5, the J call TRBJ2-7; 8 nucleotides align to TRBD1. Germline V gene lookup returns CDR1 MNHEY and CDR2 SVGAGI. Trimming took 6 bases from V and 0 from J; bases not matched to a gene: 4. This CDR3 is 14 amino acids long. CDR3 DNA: TGTGCCAGCAGCTTGACAGGGGCCTCCTACGAGCAGTACTTC. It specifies CASSLTGASYEQYF.

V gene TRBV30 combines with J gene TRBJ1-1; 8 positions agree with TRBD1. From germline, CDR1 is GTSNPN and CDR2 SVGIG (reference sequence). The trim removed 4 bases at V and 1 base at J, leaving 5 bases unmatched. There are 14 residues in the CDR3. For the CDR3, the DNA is TGTGCCTGGAAGACAGGGGCTACGAACACTGAAGCTTTCTTT. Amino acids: CAWKTGATNTEAFF.

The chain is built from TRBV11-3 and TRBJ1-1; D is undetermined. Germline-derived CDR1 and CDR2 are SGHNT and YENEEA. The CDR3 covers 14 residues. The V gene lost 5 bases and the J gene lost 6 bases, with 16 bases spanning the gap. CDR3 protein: CASSLDSLLAEAFF. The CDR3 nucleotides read TGTGCCAGCAGCCTGGACTCTCTGTTGGCTGAAGCTTTCTTT.

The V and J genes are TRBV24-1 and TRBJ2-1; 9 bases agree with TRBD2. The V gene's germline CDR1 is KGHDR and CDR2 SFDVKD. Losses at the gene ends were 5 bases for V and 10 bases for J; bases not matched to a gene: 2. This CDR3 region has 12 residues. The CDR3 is CATSGLAGEQFF. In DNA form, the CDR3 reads TGTGCCACCAGTGGGCTAGCGGGGGAGCAGTTCTTC.

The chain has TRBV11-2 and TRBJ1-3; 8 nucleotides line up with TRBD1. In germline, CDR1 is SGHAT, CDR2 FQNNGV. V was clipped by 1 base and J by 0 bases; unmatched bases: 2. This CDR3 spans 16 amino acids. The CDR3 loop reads CASSLAGGPSGNTIYF. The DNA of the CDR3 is TGTGCCAGCAGCTTAGCAGGGGGCCCCTCTGGAAACACCATATATTTT. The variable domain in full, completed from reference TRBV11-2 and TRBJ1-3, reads EAGVAQSPRYKIIEKRQSVAFWCNPISGHATLYWYQQILGQGPKLLIQFQNNGVVDDSQLPKDRFSAERLKGVDSTLKIQPAKLEDSAVYLCASSLAGGPSGNTIYFGEGSWLTVV.